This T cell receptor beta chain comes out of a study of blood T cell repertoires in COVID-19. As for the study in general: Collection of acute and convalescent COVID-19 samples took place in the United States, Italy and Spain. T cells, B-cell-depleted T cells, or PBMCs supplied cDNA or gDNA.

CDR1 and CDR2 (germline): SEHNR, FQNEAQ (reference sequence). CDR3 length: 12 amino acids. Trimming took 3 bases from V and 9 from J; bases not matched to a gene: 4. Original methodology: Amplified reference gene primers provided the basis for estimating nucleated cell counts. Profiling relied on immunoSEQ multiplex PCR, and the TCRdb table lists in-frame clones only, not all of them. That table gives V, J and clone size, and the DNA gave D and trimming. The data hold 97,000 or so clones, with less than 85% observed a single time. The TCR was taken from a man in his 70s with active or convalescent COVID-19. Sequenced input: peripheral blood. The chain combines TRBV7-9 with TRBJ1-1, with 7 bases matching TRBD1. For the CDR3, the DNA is TGTGCCAGCAGCTTTTCACAGGGGAAAGCTTTCTTT. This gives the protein CASSFSQGKAFF.